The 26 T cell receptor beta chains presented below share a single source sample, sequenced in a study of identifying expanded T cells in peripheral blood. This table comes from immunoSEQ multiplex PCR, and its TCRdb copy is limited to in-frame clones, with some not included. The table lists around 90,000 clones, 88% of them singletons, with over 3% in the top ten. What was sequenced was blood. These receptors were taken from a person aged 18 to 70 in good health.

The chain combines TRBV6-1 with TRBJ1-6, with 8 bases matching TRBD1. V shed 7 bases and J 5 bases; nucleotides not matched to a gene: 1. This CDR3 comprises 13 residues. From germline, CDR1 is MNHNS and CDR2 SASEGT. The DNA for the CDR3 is TGTGCCAGCACGGGACAGGATAATTCACCCCTCCACTTT. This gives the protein CASTGQDNSPLHF.

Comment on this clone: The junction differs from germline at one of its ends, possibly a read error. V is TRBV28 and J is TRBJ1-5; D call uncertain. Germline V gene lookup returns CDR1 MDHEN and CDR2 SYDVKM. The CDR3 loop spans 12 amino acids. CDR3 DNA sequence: TGTGCCCGCAGCCTTAGCAATCAGCCCCAACATTTT. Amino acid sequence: CARSLSNQPQHF.

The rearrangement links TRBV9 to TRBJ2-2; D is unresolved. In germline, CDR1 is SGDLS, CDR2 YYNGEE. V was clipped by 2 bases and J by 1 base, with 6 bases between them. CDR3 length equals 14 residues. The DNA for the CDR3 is TGTGCCAGCAGCGTCCAAGGGAACACCGGGGAGCTGTTTTTT. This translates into CASSVQGNTGELFF.

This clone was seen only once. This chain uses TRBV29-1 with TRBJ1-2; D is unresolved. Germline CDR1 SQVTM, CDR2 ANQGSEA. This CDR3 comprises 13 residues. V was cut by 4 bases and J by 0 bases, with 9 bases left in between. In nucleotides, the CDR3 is TGCAGCGTTGTAAGGGATTCTAACTATGGCTACACCTTC. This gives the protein CSVVRDSNYGYTF.

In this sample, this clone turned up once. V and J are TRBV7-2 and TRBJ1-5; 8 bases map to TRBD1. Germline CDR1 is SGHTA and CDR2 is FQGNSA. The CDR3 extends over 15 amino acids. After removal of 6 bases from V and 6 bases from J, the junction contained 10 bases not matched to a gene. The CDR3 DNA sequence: TGTGCCAGCAGAGCAGGGGGCGCGGGTTTTCAGCCCCAGCATTTT. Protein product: CASRAGGAGFQPQHF.

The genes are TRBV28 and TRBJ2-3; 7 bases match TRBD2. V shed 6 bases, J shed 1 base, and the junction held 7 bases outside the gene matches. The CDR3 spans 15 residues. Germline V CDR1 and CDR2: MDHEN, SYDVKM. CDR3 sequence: CASSLLALGTDTQYF. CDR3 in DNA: TGTGCCAGCAGCTTACTAGCGCTAGGCACAGATACGCAGTATTTT.

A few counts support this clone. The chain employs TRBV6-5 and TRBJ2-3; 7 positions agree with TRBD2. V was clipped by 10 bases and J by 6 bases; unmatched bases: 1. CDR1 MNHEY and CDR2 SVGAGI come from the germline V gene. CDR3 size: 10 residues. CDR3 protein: CATGGDTQYF. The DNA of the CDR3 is TGTGCCACCGGGGGGGATACGCAGTATTTT.

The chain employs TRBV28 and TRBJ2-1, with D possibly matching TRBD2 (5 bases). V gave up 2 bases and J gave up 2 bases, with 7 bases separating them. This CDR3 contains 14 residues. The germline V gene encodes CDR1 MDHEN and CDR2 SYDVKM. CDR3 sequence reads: CASSLETTYNEQFF. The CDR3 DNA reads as TGTGCCAGCAGTTTAGAGACTACCTACAATGAGCAGTTCTTC.

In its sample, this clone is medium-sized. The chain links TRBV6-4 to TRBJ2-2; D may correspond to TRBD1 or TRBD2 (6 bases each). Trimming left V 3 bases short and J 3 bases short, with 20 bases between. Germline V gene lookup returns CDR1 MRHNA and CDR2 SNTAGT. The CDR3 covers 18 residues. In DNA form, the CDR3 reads TGTGCCAGCAGTGAAGGAAGCGGAGGAGGGGGTGACACCGGGGAGCTGTTTTTT. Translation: CASSEGSGGGGDTGELFF.

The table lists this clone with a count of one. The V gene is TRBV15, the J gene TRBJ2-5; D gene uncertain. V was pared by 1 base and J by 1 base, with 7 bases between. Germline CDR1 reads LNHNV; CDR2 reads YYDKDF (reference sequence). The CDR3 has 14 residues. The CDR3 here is CATSRGSAQETQYF. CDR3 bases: TGTGCCACCAGCAGAGGGAGTGCCCAAGAGACCCAGTACTTC. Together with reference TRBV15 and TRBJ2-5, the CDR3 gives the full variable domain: DAMVIQNPRYQVTQFGKPVTLSCSQTLNHNVMYWYQQKSSQAPKLLFHYYDKDFNNEADTPDNFQSRRPNTSFCFLDIRSPGLGDTAMYLCATSRGSAQETQYFGPGTRLLVL.

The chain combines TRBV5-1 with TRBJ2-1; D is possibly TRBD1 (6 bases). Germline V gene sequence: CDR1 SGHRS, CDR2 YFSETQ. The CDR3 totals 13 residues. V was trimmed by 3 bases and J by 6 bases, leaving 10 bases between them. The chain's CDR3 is CASSSGQFNEQFF. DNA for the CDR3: TGCGCCAGCAGCTCAGGACAGTTCAATGAGCAGTTCTTC.

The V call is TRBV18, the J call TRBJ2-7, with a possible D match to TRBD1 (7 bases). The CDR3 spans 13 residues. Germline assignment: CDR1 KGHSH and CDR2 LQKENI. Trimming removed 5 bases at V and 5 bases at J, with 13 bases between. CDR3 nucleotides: TGTGCCAGCTCATACGACAGGGAGGACGAGCAGTACTTC. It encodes CASSYDREDEQYF.

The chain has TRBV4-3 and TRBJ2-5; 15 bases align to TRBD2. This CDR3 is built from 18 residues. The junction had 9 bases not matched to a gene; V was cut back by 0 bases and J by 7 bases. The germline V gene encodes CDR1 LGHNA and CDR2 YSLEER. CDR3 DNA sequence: TGCGCCAGCAGCCAAGATCTTGGGACTAGCGGGAGGTCGGGGACCCAGTACTTC. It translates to CASSQDLGTSGRSGTQYF.

CDR3 in amino acids: CASSFQETGEYEQYF. CDR3 bases: TGTGCCAGCAGTTTTCAGGAGACCGGGGAGTACGAGCAGTACTTC. The chain uses TRBV27 and TRBJ2-7, with a weak D call TRBD2 (5 bases). With 3 bases removed from V and 4 bases from J, the gap between germline ends came to 16 bases. This CDR3 comprises 15 residues. Germline CDR1 and CDR2: MNHEY and SMNVEV (reference sequence).

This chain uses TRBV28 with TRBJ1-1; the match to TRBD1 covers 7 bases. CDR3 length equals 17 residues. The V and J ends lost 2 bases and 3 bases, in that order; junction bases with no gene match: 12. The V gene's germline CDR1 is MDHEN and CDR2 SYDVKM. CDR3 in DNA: TGTGCCAGCAGTTTAATAGTATCCGACAGGGCGTACACTGAAGCTTTCTTT. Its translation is CASSLIVSDRAYTEAFF. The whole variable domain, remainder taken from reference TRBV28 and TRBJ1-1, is DVKVTQSSRYLVKRTGEKVFLECVQDMDHENMFWYRQDPGLGLRLIYFSYDVKMKEKGDIPEGYSVSREKKERFSLILESASTNQTSMYLCASSLIVSDRAYTEAFFGQGTRLTVV.

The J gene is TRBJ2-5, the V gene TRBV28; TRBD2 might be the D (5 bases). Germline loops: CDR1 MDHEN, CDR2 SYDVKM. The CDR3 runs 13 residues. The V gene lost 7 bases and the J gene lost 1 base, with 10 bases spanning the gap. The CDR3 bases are TGTGCCAGCACTAGCACCCTCCAAGAGACCCAGTACTTC. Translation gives CASTSTLQETQYF.

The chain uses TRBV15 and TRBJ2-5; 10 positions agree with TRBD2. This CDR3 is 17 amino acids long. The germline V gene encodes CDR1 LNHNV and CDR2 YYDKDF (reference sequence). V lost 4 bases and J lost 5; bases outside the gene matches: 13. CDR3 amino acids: CATSTARGAGGYETQYF. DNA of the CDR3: TGTGCCACCAGCACAGCCCGAGGAGCGGGAGGGTATGAGACCCAGTACTTC.

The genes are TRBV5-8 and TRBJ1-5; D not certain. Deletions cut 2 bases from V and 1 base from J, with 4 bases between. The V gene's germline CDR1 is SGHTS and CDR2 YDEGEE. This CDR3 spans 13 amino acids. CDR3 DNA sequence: TGTGCCAGCAGCTTTGAGAGCAATCAGCCCCAGCATTTT. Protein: CASSFESNQPQHF. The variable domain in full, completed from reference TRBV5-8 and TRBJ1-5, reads EAGVTQSPTHLIKTRGQQATLRCSPISGHTSVYWYQQALGLGLQFLLWYDEGEERNRGNFPPRFSGRQFPNYSSELNVNALELEDSALYLCASSFESNQPQHFGDGTRLSIL.

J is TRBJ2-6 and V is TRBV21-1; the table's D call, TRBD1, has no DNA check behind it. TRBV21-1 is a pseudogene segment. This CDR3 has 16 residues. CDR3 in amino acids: CASSTRSPSGANVLTF. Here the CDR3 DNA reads TGTGCCAGCAGCACCAGGTCGCCGTCTGGGGCCAACGTCCTGACTTTC.

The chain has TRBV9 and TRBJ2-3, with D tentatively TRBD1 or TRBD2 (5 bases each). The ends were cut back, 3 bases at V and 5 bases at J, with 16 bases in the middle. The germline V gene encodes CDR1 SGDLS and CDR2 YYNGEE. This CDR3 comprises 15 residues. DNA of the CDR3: TGTGCCAGCAGCGAGGGGACCTCTCGGGTAGATACGCAGTATTTT. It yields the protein CASSEGTSRVDTQYF.

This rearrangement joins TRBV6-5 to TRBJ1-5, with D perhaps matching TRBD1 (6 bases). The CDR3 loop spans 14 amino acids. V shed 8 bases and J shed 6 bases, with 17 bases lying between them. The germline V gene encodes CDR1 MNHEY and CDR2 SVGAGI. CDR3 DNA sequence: TGTGCCAGCGGCAGACAGGCTCCCGCTCAGCCCCAGCATTTT. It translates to CASGRQAPAQPQHF.

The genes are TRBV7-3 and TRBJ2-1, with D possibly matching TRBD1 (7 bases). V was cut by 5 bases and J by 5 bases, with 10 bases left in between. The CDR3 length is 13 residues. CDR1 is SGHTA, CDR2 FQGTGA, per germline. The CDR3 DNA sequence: TGTGCCAGCAGCCGCGGGACAGACAATGAGCAGTTCTTC. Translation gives CASSRGTDNEQFF. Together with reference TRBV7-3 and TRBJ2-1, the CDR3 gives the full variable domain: GAGVSQTPSNKVTEKGKYVELRCDPISGHTALYWYRQSLGQGPEFLIYFQGTGAADDSGLPNDRFFAVRPEGSVSTLKIQRTERGDSAVYLCASSRGTDNEQFFGPGTRLTVL.

The CDR3 protein is CAWSGRRANSPLHF. CDR3 DNA: TGTGCCTGGAGCGGCCGACGGGCGAATTCACCCCTCCACTTT. This chain connects TRBV30 to TRBJ1-6; D remains ambiguous. V gave up 3 bases and J gave up 7 bases, with 13 bases separating them. This CDR3 spans 14 amino acids. Germline-derived CDR1 and CDR2 are GTSNPN and SVGIG (reference sequence).

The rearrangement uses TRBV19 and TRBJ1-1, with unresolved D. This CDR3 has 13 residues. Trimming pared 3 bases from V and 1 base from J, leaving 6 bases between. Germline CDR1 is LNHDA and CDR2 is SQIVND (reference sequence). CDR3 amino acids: CASSITTNTEAFF. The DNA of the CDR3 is TGTGCCAGTAGTATCACCACGAACACTGAAGCTTTCTTT.

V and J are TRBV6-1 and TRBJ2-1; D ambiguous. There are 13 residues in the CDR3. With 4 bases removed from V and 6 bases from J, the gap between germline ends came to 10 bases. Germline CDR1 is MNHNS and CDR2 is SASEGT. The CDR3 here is CASSASQINEQFF. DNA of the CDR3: TGTGCCAGCAGTGCTTCACAGATCAATGAGCAGTTCTTC.

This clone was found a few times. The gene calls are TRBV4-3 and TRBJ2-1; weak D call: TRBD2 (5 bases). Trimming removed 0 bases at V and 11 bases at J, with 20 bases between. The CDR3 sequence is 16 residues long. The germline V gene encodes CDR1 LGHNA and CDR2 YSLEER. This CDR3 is CASSQDLGGPSDKQFF. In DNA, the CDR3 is TGCGCCAGCAGCCAAGATCTAGGAGGACCAAGCGATAAGCAGTTCTTC.